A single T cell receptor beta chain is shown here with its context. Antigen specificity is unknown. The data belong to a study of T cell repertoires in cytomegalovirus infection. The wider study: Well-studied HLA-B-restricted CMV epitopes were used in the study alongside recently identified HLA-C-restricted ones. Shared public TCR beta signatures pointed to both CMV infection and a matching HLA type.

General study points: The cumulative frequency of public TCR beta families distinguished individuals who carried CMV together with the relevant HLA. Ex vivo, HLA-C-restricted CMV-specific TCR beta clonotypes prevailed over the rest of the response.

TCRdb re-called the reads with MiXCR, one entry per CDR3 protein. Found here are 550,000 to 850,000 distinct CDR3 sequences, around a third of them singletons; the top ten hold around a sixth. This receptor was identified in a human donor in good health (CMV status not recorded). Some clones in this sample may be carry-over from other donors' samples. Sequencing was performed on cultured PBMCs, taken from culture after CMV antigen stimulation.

CDR3 protein: CASSQPGGRAGREQYF. CDR3 sequence (DNA): TGCGCCAGCAGCCAACCCGGCGGGAGGGCTGGGAGGGAGCAGTACTTC. The chain carries TRBV4-1 and TRBJ2-7; 9 bases fit TRBD2. The CDR3 consists of 16 residues. V trimming: 2 bases; J trimming: 7 bases; junction bases outside the gene matches: 12. The germline gives CDR1 MGHRA, CDR2 YSYEKL.